This is a list of T cell receptor beta chains from one sample in a study of CD8 T cells in ankylosing spondylitis. MiXCR, applied by TCRdb to the 5' RACE reads, yields one record per CDR3 protein. The sample has just over 350,000 distinct CDR3 sequences; approximately 22% are singletons. Sequences were obtained from blood, either unsorted or a sorted T cell fraction (not recorded which). The receptors were sampled from a male donor with ankylosing spondylitis or in good health (not recorded which). CDR3s include the opening cysteine and the closing phenylalanine or tryptophan. Fields, in order: V gene, J gene, clone size, D gene, CDR3 protein, CDR3 DNA. The D gene is left open where the match is weak. Clone sizes are given selectively: once, few, many, or a class where the clone is expanded.

TRBV12-3/TRBV12-4	TRBJ2-2	many	NA	CASSPFPGELFF	TGTGCCAGCAGCCCTTTTCCCGGGGAGCTGTTTTTT
TRBV5-5	TRBJ2-3	NA	NA	CASSPGPNTDTQYF	TGTGCCAGCAGCCCGGGACCCAACACAGATACGCAGTATTTT
TRBV10-3	TRBJ2-1	NA	NA	CAISESYDRNDEQFF	TGTGCCATCAGTGAGTCTTACGACAGAAACGATGAGCAGTTCTTC
TRBV10-1	TRBJ2-7	NA	NA	CASSEGNYYEQYF	TGCGCCAGCAGTGAGGGGAATTACTACGAGCAGTACTTC
TRBV20-1	TRBJ2-1	NA	TRBD2	CSARDPRRGVYNEQFF	TGCAGTGCTAGAGACCCAAGGCGGGGGGTTTACAATGAGCAGTTCTTC
TRBV20-1	TRBJ2-7	NA	TRBD1	CSASPRGPSYEQYF	TGCAGTGCTAGTCCGAGGGGGCCCTCATACGAGCAGTACTTC
TRBV6-1	TRBJ1-5	few	TRBD1	CASTTGANQPQHF	TGTGCCAGCACGACAGGGGCAAATCAGCCCCAGCATTTT
TRBV12-3/TRBV12-4	TRBJ2-5	NA	NA	CASSTTETQYF	TGTGCCAGCAGTACGACGGAGACCCAGTACTTC
TRBV12-3/TRBV12-4	TRBJ2-3	NA	NA	CASSFLEGASTDTQYF	TGTGCCAGCAGTTTTTTGGAGGGGGCGAGCACAGATACGCAGTATTTT
TRBV28	TRBJ1-5	few	TRBD1	CASGQGRQPQHF	TGTGCCAGCGGACAGGGCCGACAGCCCCAGCATTTT
TRBV3-1	TRBJ2-5	once	TRBD1	CASSQPPGQGFQETQYF	TGTGCCAGCAGCCAGCCCCCGGGACAGGGCTTCCAAGAGACCCAGTACTTC
TRBV7-8	TRBJ1-3	NA	NA	CASSLGGAGNTIYF	TGTGCCAGCAGCTTAGGGGGGGCTGGAAACACCATATATTTT
TRBV12-3/TRBV12-4	TRBJ2-7	few	TRBD1	CASSVQGAYEQYF	TGTGCCAGCAGCGTACAGGGGGCCTACGAGCAGTACTTC
TRBV9	TRBJ2-1	few	TRBD1	CASSEKGANFEQFF	TGTGCCAGCAGCGAGAAGGGGGCCAATTTTGAGCAGTTCTTC
TRBV12-3/TRBV12-4	TRBJ2-5	NA	TRBD2	CASSPGTIQETQYF	TGTGCCAGCAGTCCCGGGACTATCCAAGAGACCCAGTACTTC
TRBV7-8	TRBJ2-7	few	NA	CASSLDVRPYEQYF	TGTGCCAGCAGCTTAGATGTCCGACCCTACGAGCAGTACTTC
TRBV12-3/TRBV12-4	TRBJ2-1	NA	TRBD2	CASEGMAGGQFF	TGTGCCAGCGAGGGGATGGCGGGGGGGCAGTTCTTC
TRBV2	TRBJ2-7	NA	TRBD2	CASSEVGSGGLSYEQYF	TGTGCCAGCAGTGAAGTAGGTAGCGGGGGTCTCTCCTACGAGCAGTACTTC
TRBV7-9	TRBJ2-1	NA	TRBD1	CASSPRTGHNEQFF	TGTGCCAGCAGCCCACGGACAGGGCACAATGAGCAGTTCTTC
TRBV27	TRBJ2-3	NA	TRBD2	CASGPGLAPDTQYF	TGTGCCAGCGGCCCGGGACTAGCCCCAGATACGCAGTATTTT
TRBV6-5	TRBJ1-2	NA	NA	CASSYGNGQDYGYTF	TGTGCCAGCAGTTACGGTAATGGCCAGGATTATGGCTACACCTTC
TRBV6-1	TRBJ2-5	few	TRBD2	CASSEKAGGRWETQYF	TGTGCCAGCAGTGAAAAAGCGGGGGGGAGGTGGGAGACCCAGTACTTC
TRBV20-1	TRBJ1-1	NA	NA	CSARDRSLSTEAFF	TGCAGTGCTAGAGATCGCAGTTTAAGCACTGAAGCTTTCTTT
TRBV11-2	TRBJ2-1	NA	TRBD2	CASSLYPGLAGGVNEQFF	TGTGCCAGCAGCTTATACCCTGGACTAGCGGGGGGGGTCAATGAGCAGTTCTTC
TRBV20-1	TRBJ2-7	NA	TRBD1	CSAGTGPLEQYF	TGCAGTGCTGGGACAGGGCCTCTTGAGCAGTACTTC
TRBV12-3/TRBV12-4	TRBJ2-7	NA	TRBD2	CASALRTSGGEEQYF	TGTGCCAGCGCGCTCCGGACTAGCGGGGGTGAGGAGCAGTACTTC
TRBV15	TRBJ2-1	NA	TRBD1	CATSSGQDHYNEQFF	TGTGCCACCAGCTCTGGACAGGACCACTACAATGAGCAGTTCTTC
TRBV12-3/TRBV12-4	TRBJ2-3	many	TRBD1	CASRTGGPTDTQYF	TGTGCCAGCAGAACAGGGGGCCCCACAGATACGCAGTATTTT
TRBV11-2	TRBJ2-7	NA	TRBD1	CASSAPGQSYEQYF	TGTGCCAGCAGCGCGCCGGGACAGTCCTACGAGCAGTACTTC
TRBV10-3	TRBJ2-1	NA	NA	CAISESNREAYNEQFF	TGTGCCATCAGTGAGTCGAACAGGGAAGCCTACAATGAGCAGTTCTTC
TRBV29-1	TRBJ1-1	NA	TRBD1	CSVGTAEAFF	TGCAGCGTCGGGACAGCTGAAGCTTTCTTT
TRBV12-3/TRBV12-4	TRBJ2-3	NA	TRBD2	CASSSGLALTDTQYF	TGTGCCAGCAGTTCGGGACTAGCCCTCACAGATACGCAGTATTTT
TRBV9	TRBJ1-1	NA	NA	CASSAVTEAFF	TGTGCCAGCAGCGCGGTCACTGAAGCTTTCTTT
TRBV20-1	TRBJ2-7	few	NA	CSASPGVQSDEQYF	TGCAGTGCTAGCCCGGGGGTACAGAGTGACGAGCAGTACTTC
TRBV12-3/TRBV12-4	TRBJ1-2	many	NA	CASSLLGVTNYGYTF	TGTGCCAGCAGTTTATTAGGGGTCACTAACTATGGCTACACCTTC
TRBV29-1	TRBJ2-7	NA	NA	CSVAGGTDYEQYF	TGCAGCGTTGCGGGCGGGACGGACTACGAGCAGTACTTC
TRBV27	TRBJ1-5	NA	NA	CASSLLGGAGPQHF	TGTGCCAGCAGTTTACTCGGGGGCGCGGGGCCCCAGCATTTT
TRBV7-2	TRBJ2-5	NA	TRBD2	CASSRKRGGLETQYF	TGTGCCAGCAGCCGAAAGCGGGGGGGCCTAGAGACCCAGTACTTC
TRBV6-1	TRBJ1-6	few	TRBD1	CASRTGQATYNSPLHF	TGTGCCAGCAGAACAGGACAGGCCACCTATAATTCACCCCTCCACTTT
TRBV7-9	TRBJ2-1	NA	NA	CASSLRRPEQFF	TGTGCCAGCAGCCTCCGACGTCCAGAGCAGTTCTTC
TRBV12-3/TRBV12-4	TRBJ2-7	few	TRBD2	CASSFGMTSGPYGQYF	TGTGCCAGCAGTTTTGGTATGACTAGCGGGCCCTACGGGCAGTACTTC
TRBV7-3	TRBJ2-1	NA	NA	CASSLALDPYNEQFF	TGTGCCAGCAGCTTAGCGTTAGACCCCTACAATGAGCAGTTCTTC
TRBV4-1	TRBJ2-7	few	TRBD2	CASSQGSGGAVYEQYF	TGCGCCAGCAGCCAGGGTAGCGGGGGGGCCGTTTACGAGCAGTACTTC
TRBV30	TRBJ2-7	NA	NA	CAWSDPGSDEQYF	TGTGCCTGGAGTGACCCGGGGAGCGACGAGCAGTACTTC
TRBV7-6	TRBJ2-1	NA	NA	CASSLVTVGSSYNEQFF	TGTGCCAGCAGCTTAGTAACAGTAGGGAGCTCCTACAATGAGCAGTTCTTC
TRBV15	TRBJ2-7	few	TRBD1	CATSRDYGTAYEQYF	TGTGCCACCAGCAGAGATTATGGGACAGCCTACGAGCAGTACTTC
TRBV9	TRBJ2-5	NA	NA	CASSILKSGKTQYF	TGTGCCAGCAGCATCCTCAAGAGTGGGAAGACCCAGTACTTC
TRBV29-1	TRBJ2-7	NA	NA	CSALGGGDTRSYEQYF	TGCAGCGCCCTCGGAGGGGGGGACACTCGCTCCTACGAGCAGTACTTC
TRBV4-2	TRBJ2-7	NA	NA	CASSQGRETGLYEQYF	TGTGCCAGCAGCCAAGGGCGGGAGACAGGACTATACGAGCAGTACTTC
TRBV7-6	TRBJ2-1	few	NA	CASSLAALSFYNEQFF	TGTGCCAGCAGCTTAGCCGCGTTAAGCTTCTACAATGAGCAGTTCTTC
TRBV4-1	TRBJ2-7	NA	NA	CASSQPGTSYEQYF	TGCGCCAGCAGCCAACCCGGGACAAGCTACGAGCAGTACTTC
TRBV28	TRBJ2-7	once	NA	CASSSLHGEQYF	TGTGCCAGCAGTTCCCTCCATGGCGAGCAGTACTTC